Following are 24 T cell receptor beta chains from one sample sequenced in a study of CD8+ T cells in alopecia areata (dated by TCRdb to about 2018). Library generation was performed with the immunoSEQ multiplex PCR assay. For TCR sequencing, RNA was extracted from every sample and reverse transcribed into cDNA to serve as template. TCRdb's version of the immuneACCESS table is confined to in-frame rearrangements and falls short of the full clone set. An unresolved V gene accounts for under half of the shortfall where checked; the remainder is of unknown origin. The sample includes 120,000 or so clones, with about two fifths observed a single time. Clones ranked in the top ten supply 3% to 3.5% of the sample. Sequenced sample: CD4+ T cells sorted from blood. The receptors here all came from a human donor with alopecia areata.

The rearrangement joins TRBV30 to TRBJ1-2, with 9 nucleotides matching TRBD1. Germline CDR1 reads GTSNPN; CDR2 reads SVGIG (reference sequence). Trimming took 7 bases from V and 7 from J; bases not matched to a gene: 7. This CDR3 has 12 amino acids. CDR3 sequence reads: CAFTTGGFGYTF. The CDR3 DNA sequence: TGTGCCTTCACGACAGGGGGTTTTGGCTACACCTTC.

The CDR3 nucleotides read TGCAGCGTTGATCCAGCGGCGACAGATACGCAGTATTTT. It codes for CSVDPAATDTQYF. The chain has TRBV29-1 and TRBJ2-3; D perhaps matches TRBD2 (5 bases). The CDR3 has 13 amino acids. The germline V and J ends were trimmed by 3 bases and 3 bases, with 10 bases remaining between them. Germline V gene lookup returns CDR1 SQVTM and CDR2 ANQGSEA.

This clone was recorded a few times. Other DNA sequences within the sample encode an identical CDR3. The chain couples TRBV5-1 to TRBJ2-6, with D maybe TRBD1 (5 bases). This CDR3 spans 16 amino acids. V was pared by 0 bases and J by 0 bases, with 7 bases between. Germline V gene lookup returns CDR1 SGHRS and CDR2 YFSETQ. In nucleotides, the CDR3 is TGCGCCAGCAGCTTGGGACAGAGCTCTGGGGCCAACGTCCTGACTTTC. Translated, it gives CASSLGQSSGANVLTF.

The rearrangement links TRBV29-1 to TRBJ1-2, with D perhaps matching TRBD1 (5 bases). Trimming took 4 bases from V and 1 from J, leaving 13 bases between them. The CDR3 totals 14 residues. Per germline, CDR1 SQVTM and CDR2 ANQGSEA. Written as DNA, the CDR3 is TGCAGCGTTGCGGGGGGACGGAGTAACTATGGCTACACCTTC. The encoded protein is CSVAGGRSNYGYTF.

This clone was picked up a small number of times. The chain couples TRBV11-2 to TRBJ1-4; D perhaps matches TRBD1 (5 bases). Per germline, CDR1 SGHAT and CDR2 FQNNGV. This CDR3 has 15 amino acids. Trimming took 1 base from V and 8 from J, leaving 14 bases between them. CDR3 protein: CASSLVQGPNEKLFF. The CDR3 DNA is TGTGCCAGCAGCTTAGTGCAGGGACCGAACGAAAAACTGTTTTTT. Drawing the rest from reference TRBV11-2 and TRBJ1-4, the complete variable domain is EAGVAQSPRYKIIEKRQSVAFWCNPISGHATLYWYQQILGQGPKLLIQFQNNGVVDDSQLPKDRFSAERLKGVDSTLKIQPAKLEDSAVYLCASSLVQGPNEKLFFGSGTQLSVL.

V usage is TRBV14 and J usage is TRBJ1-1; D unclear. Germline V lookup: CDR1 SGHDN, CDR2 FVKESK. The germline V and J ends were trimmed by 6 bases and 4 bases, with 15 bases remaining between them. This CDR3 spans 14 amino acids. The CDR3 reads CASSPYGPSTEAFF. In DNA form, the CDR3 reads TGTGCCAGCAGTCCTTATGGGCCGAGCACTGAAGCTTTCTTT.

This clone was observed a few times. This chain joins TRBV7-9 and TRBJ2-7; no clear D gene. The CDR3 has 11 residues. V was trimmed by 5 bases and J by 7 bases, leaving 9 bases between them. In germline, CDR1 is SEHNR, CDR2 FQNEAQ (reference sequence). CDR3 DNA sequence: TGTGCCAGCAGCCCCCTTCTAGAGCAGTACTTC. It translates to CASSPLLEQYF.

The rearrangement links TRBV28 to TRBJ2-1; TRBD1 aligns across 8 bases. J was trimmed by 4 bases and V by 2 bases; bases with no gene match: 7. CDR3 length equals 16 residues. CDR1 MDHEN and CDR2 SYDVKM come from the germline V gene. CDR3 residues: CASSLRTGQGYNEQFF. The DNA of the CDR3 is TGTGCCAGCAGTTTACGGACAGGGCAGGGGTACAATGAGCAGTTCTTC.

This clone was counted a few times. The genes are TRBV18 and TRBJ2-2; D uncertain. Germline loops: CDR1 KGHSH, CDR2 LQKENI. V lost 2 bases, J lost 5 bases, and 3 bases lay in between. This CDR3 contains 12 residues. The CDR3 loop is CASSPRTGELFF. The CDR3 DNA follows: TGTGCCAGCTCACCAAGAACCGGGGAGCTGTTTTTT.

This chain links TRBV29-1 with TRBJ1-4, with 7 bases that match TRBD1. Germline lookup yields CDR1 SQVTM and CDR2 ANQGSEA. The CDR3 runs 13 residues. The V segment lost 3 bases and the J segment 8 bases; nucleotides outside the gene matches: 6. CDR3: CSVEADRDEKLFF. The CDR3 bases are TGCAGCGTTGAGGCCGACAGGGACGAAAAACTGTTTTTT.

V gene TRBV7-2 combines with J gene TRBJ1-2; 7 bases agree with TRBD1. Germline values: CDR1 SGHTA, CDR2 FQGNSA. J gave up 7 bases and V 5 bases, and 7 bases lay outside the gene matches. The CDR3 totals 13 residues. CDR3 loop: CASSPGAGGGYTF. CDR3 sequence (DNA): TGTGCCAGCAGCCCCGGGGCAGGGGGTGGCTACACCTTC.

The chain links TRBV27 to TRBJ2-7; the D is unclear. There are 15 residues in the CDR3. Germline V CDR1 and CDR2: MNHEY, SMNVEV (reference sequence). Trimming took off 6 bases at V and 4 bases at J, with 19 bases between the two ends. CDR3 sequence (DNA): TGTGCCAGCAGCCGCGGTAAGGGATTAATTTACGAGCAGTACTTC. Its translation: CASSRGKGLIYEQYF.

This clone was seen only a few times. The chain is built from TRBV27 and TRBJ2-1, with TRBD2 identical over 13 bases. The CDR3 consists of 16 residues. V lost 6 bases and J lost 6; bases outside the gene matches: 8. Germline CDR1 and CDR2: MNHEY and SMNVEV (reference sequence). The CDR3 sequence: CASRGRLAGGGNEQFF. CDR3 nucleotides: TGTGCCAGCAGGGGCCGACTAGCGGGAGGAGGCAATGAGCAGTTCTTC.

The table lists this clone with a few counts. CDR3 nucleotide sequence: TGCAGCGTCTCCGGGGGACTCAGGAGCACAGATACGCAGTATTTT. Residues: CSVSGGLRSTDTQYF. The chain couples TRBV29-1 to TRBJ2-3; weak D call: TRBD2 (6 bases). This CDR3 contains 15 residues. Germline loops: CDR1 SQVTM, CDR2 ANQGSEA. The V end was cut by 6 bases, the J end by 0 bases, with 16 bases between.

This clone was counted only a few times. V gene TRBV10-3 combines with J gene TRBJ2-3; D is perhaps TRBD2 (5 bases). Germline-derived CDR1 and CDR2 are ENHRY and SYGVKD. This CDR3 comprises 13 residues. Trimming cost V 7 bases and J 0 bases, with 8 bases left between them. The CDR3 DNA sequence: TGTGCCATCAAGAGCGGAAGCACAGATACGCAGTATTTT. This codes for CAIKSGSTDTQYF.

The chain combines TRBV2 with TRBJ2-7; the D is unclear. This CDR3 is 10 amino acids long. V gave up 8 bases and J gave up 9 bases, with 11 bases separating them. From germline, CDR1 is SNHLY and CDR2 FYNNEI. The CDR3: CASALSVQYF. CDR3 nucleotides: TGTGCCAGCGCATTGAGCGTGCAGTACTTC.

The sample holds a few counts of this clone. The chain links TRBV10-3 to TRBJ2-1; D gene uncertain. V lost 4 bases, J lost 6 bases, and 7 bases lay in between. The germline V gene has CDR1 ENHRY and CDR2 SYGVKD. The CDR3 runs 12 residues. Written as DNA, the CDR3 is TGTGCCATCAGTGTGGGCTTCAATGAGCAGTTCTTC. Amino acids: CAISVGFNEQFF.

This rearrangement joins TRBV7-9 to TRBJ1-6; D unclear. CDR1 is SEHNR and CDR2 is FQNEAQ in the germline V gene (reference sequence). The CDR3 runs 12 residues. V was trimmed by 3 bases and J by 10 bases, leaving 7 bases between them. The CDR3 DNA is TGTGCCAGCAGCTTCGGGGAGTCACCCCTCCACTTT. It codes for CASSFGESPLHF.

V and J are TRBV7-3 and TRBJ2-2; D unclear. CDR3 length: 15 amino acids. V lost 1 base to trimming and J lost 1 base, with 7 bases between them. The V gene's germline CDR1 is SGHTA and CDR2 FQGTGA. The CDR3 reads CASSLIPVNTGELFF. The CDR3 DNA sequence: TGTGCCAGCAGCTTAATTCCAGTGAACACCGGGGAGCTGTTTTTT.

This clone was seen more than once but under ten times. This rearrangement joins TRBV5-1 to TRBJ2-1, with D tentatively TRBD1 (5 bases). From germline, CDR1 is SGHRS and CDR2 YFSETQ. The V end was cut by 5 bases, the J end by 10 bases, with 13 bases between. This CDR3 has 12 residues. CDR3 DNA sequence: TGCGCCAGCAGGTATCCCAAGGGGGAGCAGTTCTTC. It yields the protein CASRYPKGEQFF. Looking up the rest from reference TRBV5-1 and TRBJ2-1 gives the full variable domain: KAGVTQTPRYLIKTRGQQVTLSCSPISGHRSVSWYQQTPGQGLQFLFEYFSETQRNKGNFPGRFSGRQFSNSRSEMNVSTLELGDSALYLCASRYPKGEQFFGPGTRLTVL.

This clone appeared a few times. This chain connects TRBV29-1 to TRBJ1-1, with TRBD1 matching over 7 bases. This CDR3 spans 13 amino acids. Germline assignment: CDR1 SQVTM and CDR2 ANQGSEA. Losses at the gene ends were 7 bases for V and 1 base for J; bases not matched to a gene: 6. The CDR3 spells CSAQGQSNTEAFF. The CDR3 bases are TGCAGCGCCCAGGGACAGTCGAACACTGAAGCTTTCTTT.

A few counts support this clone. The chain carries TRBV9 and TRBJ2-1; D may be TRBD2 (6 bases). CDR1 SGDLS and CDR2 YYNGEE come from the germline V gene. The CDR3 length is 13 residues. The V gene lost 4 bases and the J gene lost 4 bases, with 9 bases spanning the gap. This CDR3 reads CASSLGLYNEQFF. CDR3 in DNA: TGTGCCAGCAGCCTTGGACTATACAATGAGCAGTTCTTC.

Only a few counts were recorded for this clone. The rearrangement links TRBV7-2 to TRBJ2-3, with TRBD1 identical over 7 bases. CDR3 length equals 14 residues. The V gene's germline CDR1 is SGHTA and CDR2 FQGNSA. J gave up 5 bases and V 7 bases, and 9 bases lay outside the gene matches. The CDR3 loop is CASTYGQARDTQYF. CDR3 DNA sequence: TGTGCCAGCACCTACGGACAGGCACGAGATACGCAGTATTTT.

The chain employs TRBV20-1 and TRBJ2-7; D not certain. The CDR3 loop spans 11 amino acids. Trimming removed 5 bases at V and 3 bases at J, with 8 bases between. CDR1 and CDR2 from the germline V gene are DFQATT and SNEGSKA (reference sequence). Here the CDR3 reads CSAATYYEQYF. CDR3 nucleotide sequence: TGCAGTGCTGCGACATACTACGAGCAGTACTTC.